This passage covers 10 T cell receptor beta chains from one sample sequenced in a study of cytomegalovirus exposure and HLA in healthy donors. The PCR was carried out with 60 Vbeta primers and 13 Jbeta primers. The assay was immunoSEQ multiplex PCR, and TCRdb's table has in-frame clones only and misses some. This sample yields 130,000 to 150,000 clones, of which over 70% are seen a single time; around 6.7% belongs to the top ten. The sequencing input was PBMCs. The receptors here all came from a woman in her forties in good health and CMV-seropositive.

V gene TRBV18 combines with J gene TRBJ1-1; maybe TRBD1 (6 bases). Between the trimmed V and J ends, which lost 3 bases and 1 base, there was a span of 12 bases. Germline V gene data show CDR1 as KGHSH and CDR2 as LQKENI. The CDR3 runs to 15 residues. CDR3 sequence: CASSPPGTRNTEAFF. CDR3 in DNA: TGTGCCAGCTCACCTCCCGGGACAAGGAACACTGAAGCTTTCTTT. The whole variable domain, remainder taken from reference TRBV18 and TRBJ1-1, is NAGVMQNPRHLVRRRGQEARLRCSPMKGHSHVYWYRQLPEEGLKFMVYLQKENIIDESGMPKERFSAEFPKEGPSILRIQQVVRGDSAAYFCASSPPGTRNTEAFFGQGTRLTVV.

The chain has TRBV6-1 and TRBJ2-7; 7 bases align to TRBD2. CDR1 is MNHNS, CDR2 SASEGT, per germline. Unmatched junction bases numbered 13, after V lost 10 bases and J lost 4 bases. This CDR3 has 14 residues. In nucleotides, the CDR3 is TGTGCCACCCATGCGGGAGTTCCCCCTTACGAGCAGTACTTC. Protein: CATHAGVPPYEQYF.

This clone was counted between two and nine times. The CDR3 spells CASSPHQGTTEAFF. CDR3 coding DNA: TGCGCCAGCAGCCCGCATCAGGGGACCACTGAAGCTTTCTTT. This sequence joins TRBV4-1 and TRBJ1-1; D is perhaps TRBD1 (6 bases). CDR1 and CDR2 (germline): MGHRA, YSYEKL. V shed 4 bases and J shed 4 bases, with 13 bases lying between them. The CDR3 runs to 14 residues.

The chain carries TRBV27 and TRBJ2-2; TRBD2 matches at 9 bases. The CDR3 totals 13 residues. The germline V gene encodes CDR1 MNHEY and CDR2 SMNVEV (reference sequence). V shed 5 bases, J shed 8 bases, and the junction held 3 bases outside the gene matches. In DNA form, the CDR3 reads TGTGCCAGCAGTCCCCTAGCGGGGGGGGAGCTGTTTTTT. This translates into CASSPLAGGELFF.

V is TRBV4-1 and J is TRBJ2-7, with 9 bases matching TRBD1. Unmatched junction bases numbered 4, after V lost 2 bases and J lost 2 bases. CDR1 is MGHRA and CDR2 is YSYEKL in the germline V gene. This CDR3 contains 15 residues. The CDR3 DNA reads TGCGCCAGCAGCCAACCGGGACAGGGCCCCTACGAGCAGTACTTC. This sequence encodes CASSQPGQGPYEQYF.

This rearrangement joins TRBV5-5 to TRBJ2-7; 9 bases are shared with TRBD1. J gave up 5 bases and V 0 bases, and 9 bases lay outside the gene matches. CDR1 and CDR2 from the germline V gene are SGHKS and YYEKEE (reference sequence). The CDR3 has 16 amino acids. The CDR3 DNA follows: TGTGCCAGCAGCTTGGGGGTCGGGACAGGGACGCACGAGCAGTACTTC. It codes for CASSLGVGTGTHEQYF.

V and J are TRBV15 and TRBJ2-7; 9 positions agree with TRBD2. The CDR3 consists of 16 residues. Germline lookup yields CDR1 LNHNV and CDR2 YYDKDF (reference sequence). V lost 0 bases and J lost 3; bases outside the gene matches: 6. The CDR3 here is CATSRDSTSGGYEQYF. In nucleotides, the CDR3 is TGTGCCACCAGCAGAGATTCGACTAGCGGTGGCTACGAGCAGTACTTC. Based on the CDR3 plus reference TRBV15 and TRBJ2-7, the full variable domain is DAMVIQNPRYQVTQFGKPVTLSCSQTLNHNVMYWYQQKSSQAPKLLFHYYDKDFNNEADTPDNFQSRRPNTSFCFLDIRSPGLGDTAMYLCATSRDSTSGGYEQYFGPGTRLTVT.

This clone was found a few times. Distinct nucleotide sequences in the sample also encode this CDR3. V is TRBV6-5 and J is TRBJ1-6; D gene uncertain. With 4 bases removed from V and 11 bases from J, the gap between germline ends came to 12 bases. This CDR3 has 13 residues. CDR1 and CDR2 (germline): MNHEY, SVGAGI. CDR3 in amino acids: CASSSAPTTPLHF. CDR3 coding DNA: TGTGCCAGCAGTTCCGCCCCGACTACACCCCTCCACTTT.

This clone occurred a few times. The chain links TRBV12-5 to TRBJ1-1; D not certain. The germline V gene encodes CDR1 LGHNT and CDR2 FRNRAP. The CDR3 covers 14 residues. V was cut by 1 base and J by 1 base, with 7 bases left in between. CDR3 nucleotides: TGTGCTAGTGGTTTGGGACTAGGGAACACTGAAGCTTTCTTT. It yields the protein CASGLGLGNTEAFF. The full variable domain, its missing parts supplied by reference TRBV12-5 and TRBJ1-1, is DARVTQTPRHKVTEMGQEVTMRCQPILGHNTVFWYRQTMMQGLELLAYFRNRAPLDDSGMPKDRFSAEMPDATLATLKIQPSEPRDSAVYFCASGLGLGNTEAFFGQGTRLTVV.

This chain links TRBV18 with TRBJ2-7; TRBD1 matches 8 bases. CDR3 size: 15 residues. The germline CDR1 and CDR2 sequences are KGHSH and LQKENI. With V trimmed by 3 bases and J by 1 base, 5 bases remained unmatched. The CDR3 loop is CASSPGTGSSYEQYF. In DNA, the CDR3 is TGTGCCAGCTCACCGGGGACAGGTTCGTCCTACGAGCAGTACTTC.